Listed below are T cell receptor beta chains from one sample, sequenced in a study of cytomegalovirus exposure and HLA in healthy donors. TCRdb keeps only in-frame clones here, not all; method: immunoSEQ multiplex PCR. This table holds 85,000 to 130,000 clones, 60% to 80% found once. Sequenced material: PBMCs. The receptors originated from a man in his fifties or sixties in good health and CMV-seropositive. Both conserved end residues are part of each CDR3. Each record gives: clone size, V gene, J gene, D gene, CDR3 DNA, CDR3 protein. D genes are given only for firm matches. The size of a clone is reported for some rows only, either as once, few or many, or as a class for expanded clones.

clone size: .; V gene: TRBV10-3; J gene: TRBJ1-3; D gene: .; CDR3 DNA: TGTGCCATCGCTCCCGAGGCGGCTCGCGGAAACACCATATATTTT; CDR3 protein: CAIAPEAARGNTIYF
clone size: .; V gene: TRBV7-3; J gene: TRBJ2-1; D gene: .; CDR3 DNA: TGTGCCAGCAGCTCACCGGACAGACCTCCCTACAATGAGCAGTTCTTC; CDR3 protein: CASSSPDRPPYNEQFF
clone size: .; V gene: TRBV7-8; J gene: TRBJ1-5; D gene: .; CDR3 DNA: TGTGCCAGCAGCTTGGGACATACAAATCAGCCCCAGCATTTT; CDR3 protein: CASSLGHTNQPQHF
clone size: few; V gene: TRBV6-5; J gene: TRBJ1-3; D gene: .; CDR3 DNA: TGTGCCAGCAGTTACTCAAGGGGGGGTGGAAACACCATATATTTT; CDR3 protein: CASSYSRGGGNTIYF
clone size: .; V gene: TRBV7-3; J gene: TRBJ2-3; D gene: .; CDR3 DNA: TGTGCCAGCAGCGAAGGCGGGAGCACAGATACGCAGTATTTT; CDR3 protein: CASSEGGSTDTQYF
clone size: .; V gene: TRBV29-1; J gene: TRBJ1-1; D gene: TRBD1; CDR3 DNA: TGCAGCGGGAACAGGGGGCAAAACACTGAAGCTTTCTTT; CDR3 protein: CSGNRGQNTEAFF
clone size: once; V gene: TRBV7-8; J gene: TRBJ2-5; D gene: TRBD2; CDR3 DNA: TGTGCCAGCAGCGCCGGGAGGGAAGGGGAGACCCAGTACTTC; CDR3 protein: CASSAGREGETQYF
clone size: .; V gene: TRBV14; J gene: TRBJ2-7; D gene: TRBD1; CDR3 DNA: TGTGCCAGCAGCTTACGACAGGGCTACGAGCAGTACTTC; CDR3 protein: CASSLRQGYEQYF
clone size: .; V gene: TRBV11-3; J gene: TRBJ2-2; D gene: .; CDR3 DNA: TGTGCCAGCAGCATAGGGGCGGGTCCTAACACCGGGGAGCTGTTTTTT; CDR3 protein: CASSIGAGPNTGELFF
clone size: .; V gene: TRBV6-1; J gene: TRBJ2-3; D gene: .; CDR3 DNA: TGTGCCAGCAGTGAAGCCCCCCCCAAGCAGTATTTT; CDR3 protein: CASSEAPPKQYF
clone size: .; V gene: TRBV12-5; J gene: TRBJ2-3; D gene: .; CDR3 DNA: TGTGCTAGTGTATCCGGGAGCACAGATACGCAGTATTTT; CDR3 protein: CASVSGSTDTQYF
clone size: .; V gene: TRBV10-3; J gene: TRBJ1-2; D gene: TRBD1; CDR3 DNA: TGTGCCATCAGGCCGGGACAGGGAGGAGGCTATGGCTACACCTTC; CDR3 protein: CAIRPGQGGGYGYTF
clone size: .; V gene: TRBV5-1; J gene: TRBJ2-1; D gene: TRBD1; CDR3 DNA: TGCGCCAGCAGCTCACCGGGACAGAACAATGAGCAGTTCTTC; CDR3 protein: CASSSPGQNNEQFF
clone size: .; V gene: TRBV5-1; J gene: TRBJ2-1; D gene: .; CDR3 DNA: TGCGCCAGCAGCGCCTACGGGGAGAATGAGCAGTTCTTC; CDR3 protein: CASSAYGENEQFF
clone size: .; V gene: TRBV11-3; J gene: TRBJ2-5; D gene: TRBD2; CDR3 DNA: TGTGCCAGCAGCCACGGACTAGCGCAAGAGACCCAGTACTTC; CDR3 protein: CASSHGLAQETQYF
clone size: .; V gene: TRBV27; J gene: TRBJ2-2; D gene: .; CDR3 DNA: TGTGCCAGCAGTTCCGGGACACTGAACACCGGGGAGCTGTTTTTT; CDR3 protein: CASSSGTLNTGELFF
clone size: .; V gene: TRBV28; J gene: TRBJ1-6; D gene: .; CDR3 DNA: TGTGCCAGCAGTTCCCTGCAGGGAACCTATAATTCACCCCTCCACTTT; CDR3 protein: CASSSLQGTYNSPLHF
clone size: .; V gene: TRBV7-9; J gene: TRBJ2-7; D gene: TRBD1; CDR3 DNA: TGTGCCAGCAGCGACAGGGGTCCCTACGAGCAGTACTTC; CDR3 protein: CASSDRGPYEQYF
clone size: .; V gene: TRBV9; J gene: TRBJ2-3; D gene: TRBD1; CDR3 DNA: TGTGCCAGCAGCGCTAATACAGGGGTGAGGACAGATACGCAGTATTTT; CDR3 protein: CASSANTGVRTDTQYF
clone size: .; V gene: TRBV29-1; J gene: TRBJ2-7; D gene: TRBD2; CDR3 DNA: TGCAGCGTTGAAGGCCCGGGAGGCGGGGAGCAGTACTTC; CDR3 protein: CSVEGPGGGEQYF
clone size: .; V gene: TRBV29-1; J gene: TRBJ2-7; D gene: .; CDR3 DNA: TGCAGCGCTGGGGAGGCCTTAGGGGAGCAGTACTTC; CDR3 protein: CSAGEALGEQYF
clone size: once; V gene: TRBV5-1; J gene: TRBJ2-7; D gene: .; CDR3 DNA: TGCGCCAGCAAGATAGACACCCCACCCTACGAGCAGTACTTC; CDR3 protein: CASKIDTPPYEQYF
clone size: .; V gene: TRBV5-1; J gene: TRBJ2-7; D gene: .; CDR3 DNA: TGCGCCAGCAGCTTAAGACAGGTTTCGTACGAGCAGTACTTC; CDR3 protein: CASSLRQVSYEQYF
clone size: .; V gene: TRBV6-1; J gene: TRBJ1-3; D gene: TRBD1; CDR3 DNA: TGTGCCAGCATCGGGACAGTCTCTGGAAACACCATATATTTT; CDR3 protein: CASIGTVSGNTIYF
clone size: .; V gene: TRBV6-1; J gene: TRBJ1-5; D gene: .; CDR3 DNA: TGTGCCAGCAGTGAACTAGGGGTTGGTCAGCCCCAGCATTTT; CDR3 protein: CASSELGVGQPQHF
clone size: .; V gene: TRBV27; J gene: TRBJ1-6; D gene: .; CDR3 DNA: TGTGCCAGCAGTTTTTCCCGGTTTAATTCACCCCTCCACTTT; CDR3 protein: CASSFSRFNSPLHF
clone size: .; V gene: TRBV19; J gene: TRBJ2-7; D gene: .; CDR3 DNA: TGTGCCAGTAGCACTCAGGGGTCACCCTACGAGCAGTACTTC; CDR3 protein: CASSTQGSPYEQYF
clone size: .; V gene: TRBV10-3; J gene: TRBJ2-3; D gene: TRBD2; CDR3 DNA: TGTGCCATCAGGATTAGCGGGGCTAGCACAGATACGCAGTATTTT; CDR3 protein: CAIRISGASTDTQYF
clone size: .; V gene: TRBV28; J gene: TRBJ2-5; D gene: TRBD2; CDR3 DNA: TGTGCCAGCAGTCCCGGACTAGCGGAAATACAAGAGACCCAGTACTTC; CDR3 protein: CASSPGLAEIQETQYF
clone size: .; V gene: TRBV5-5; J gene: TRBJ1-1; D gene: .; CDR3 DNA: TGTGCCAGCAGCTTGCGCCCCTCCTCAGGGAGGGGTGAAGCTTTCTTT; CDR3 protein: CASSLRPSSGRGEAFF
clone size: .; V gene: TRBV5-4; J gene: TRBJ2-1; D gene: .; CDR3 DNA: TGTGCCAGCAGCTTGGATATTCCTCGTACCTACAATGAGCAGTTCTTC; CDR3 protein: CASSLDIPRTYNEQFF
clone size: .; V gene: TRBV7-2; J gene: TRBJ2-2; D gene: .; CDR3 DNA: TGTGCCAGCAGCGAGACCGGGTCCACCGGGGAGTTGTTTTTT; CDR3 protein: CASSETGSTGELFF
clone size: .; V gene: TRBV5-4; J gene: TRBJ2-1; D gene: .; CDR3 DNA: TGTGCCAGCAGGCGGGACTCTCGGAGCTCCTACAATGAGCAGTTCTTC; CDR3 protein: CASRRDSRSSYNEQFF
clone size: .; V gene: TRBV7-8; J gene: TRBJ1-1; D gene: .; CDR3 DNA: TGTGCCAGCAGCTTAGCGAGAGGGGACACAAGAGCTTTCTTT; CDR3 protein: CASSLARGDTRAFF
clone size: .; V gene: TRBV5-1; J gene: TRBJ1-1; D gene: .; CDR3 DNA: TGCGCCAGCAGCTTGGTCTCTGGTCCGGGCACTGAAGCTTTCTTT; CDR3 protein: CASSLVSGPGTEAFF
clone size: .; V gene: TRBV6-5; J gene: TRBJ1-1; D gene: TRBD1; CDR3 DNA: TGTGCCAGCAGCCGACGGTGGGGGCAGGGGGCTGAAGCTTTCTTT; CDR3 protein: CASSRRWGQGAEAFF
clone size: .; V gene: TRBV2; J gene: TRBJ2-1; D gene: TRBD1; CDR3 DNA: TGTGCCAGCACCTCAACAGGGGGCAGCGGGAATGAGCGGTTCTTC; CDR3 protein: CASTSTGGSGNERFF
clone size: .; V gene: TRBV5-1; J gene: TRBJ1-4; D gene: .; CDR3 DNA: TGCGCCAGCAGCCAGCAGGGGCCTAATGAAAAACTGTTTTTT; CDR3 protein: CASSQQGPNEKLFF
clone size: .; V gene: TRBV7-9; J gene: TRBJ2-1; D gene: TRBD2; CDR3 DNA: TGTGCCAGCAGCTTAGAGTATAGGCCTAGCGGGGGGAAAAATGAGCAGTTCTTC; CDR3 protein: CASSLEYRPSGGKNEQFF
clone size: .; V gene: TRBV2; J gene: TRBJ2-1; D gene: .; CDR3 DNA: TGTGCCAGCAGTGTAAGGAGCGGCGGAGGGAGTGAGCAGTTCTTC; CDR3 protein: CASSVRSGGGSEQFF
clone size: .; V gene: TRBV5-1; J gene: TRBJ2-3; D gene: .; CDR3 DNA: TGCGCCAGCAGCCCGAGGGGCGGGGATTTAGATACGCAGTATTTT; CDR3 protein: CASSPRGGDLDTQYF
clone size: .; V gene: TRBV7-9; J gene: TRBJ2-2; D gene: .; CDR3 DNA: TGTGCCAGCAGCGGGCCGAACGCCGGGGAGCTGTTTTTT; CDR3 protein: CASSGPNAGELFF
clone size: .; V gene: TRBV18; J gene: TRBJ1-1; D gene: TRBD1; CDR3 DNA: TGTGCCAGCTCACCTTCAGGGGGGAACACTGAAGCTTTCTTT; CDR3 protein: CASSPSGGNTEAFF
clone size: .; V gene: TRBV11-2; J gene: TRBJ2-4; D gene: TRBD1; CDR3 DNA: TGTGCCAGCAGCTATACCGGGACAGGGGGCAAAAACATTCAGTACTTC; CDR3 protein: CASSYTGTGGKNIQYF
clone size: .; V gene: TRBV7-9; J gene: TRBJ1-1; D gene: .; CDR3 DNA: TGTTCCAGCAGATTACAGGTCACTGAAGCTTTCTTT; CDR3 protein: CSSRLQVTEAFF
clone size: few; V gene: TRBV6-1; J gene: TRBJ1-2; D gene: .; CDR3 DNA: TGTGCCAGCAGTTCGTTCGGAGGTGGCTACACCTTC; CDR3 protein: CASSSFGGGYTF
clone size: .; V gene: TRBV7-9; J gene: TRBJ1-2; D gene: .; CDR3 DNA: TGTTCCAGCAGCTTACTAGGGGTAGTCTACACCTTC; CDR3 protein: CSSSLLGVVYTF
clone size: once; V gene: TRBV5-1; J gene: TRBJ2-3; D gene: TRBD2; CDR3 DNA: TGCGCCAGCAGCTTGTCCCCAGCACTAGCGGGGGGAGGAGATACGCAGTATTTT; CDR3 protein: CASSLSPALAGGGDTQYF
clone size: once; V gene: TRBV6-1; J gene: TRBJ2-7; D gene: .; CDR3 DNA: TGTGCCAGCACCGGGTTAGGGGTCAACGAGCAGTACTTC; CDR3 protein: CASTGLGVNEQYF
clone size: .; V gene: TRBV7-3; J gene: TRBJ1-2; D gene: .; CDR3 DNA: TGTGCCAGCAGCTTAGACGGGGGGCACTATGGCTACACCTTC; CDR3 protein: CASSLDGGHYGYTF
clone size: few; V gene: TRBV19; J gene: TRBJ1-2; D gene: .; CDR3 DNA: TGTGCCAGTAGTGGTCCTAAAGCGCGGGGTGACTATGGCTACACCTTC; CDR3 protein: CASSGPKARGDYGYTF
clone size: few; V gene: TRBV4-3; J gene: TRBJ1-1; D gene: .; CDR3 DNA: TGCGCCAGCAGCCAACAGGGTTACACTGAAGCTTTCTTT; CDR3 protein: CASSQQGYTEAFF
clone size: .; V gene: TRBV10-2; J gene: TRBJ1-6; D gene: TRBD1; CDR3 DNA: TGCGCCAGCAGTGAGGCAGGGGGCAGGAATTCACCCCTCCACTTT; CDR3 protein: CASSEAGGRNSPLHF
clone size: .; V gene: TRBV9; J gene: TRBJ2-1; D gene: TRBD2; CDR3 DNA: TGTGCCAGCAACCGGGACTACTCCTACAATGAGCAGTTCTTC; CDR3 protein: CASNRDYSYNEQFF
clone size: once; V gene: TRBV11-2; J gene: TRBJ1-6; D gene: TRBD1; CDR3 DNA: TGTGCCAGCCGGACAGGGGGCGGATCACCCCTCCACTTT; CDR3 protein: CASRTGGGSPLHF
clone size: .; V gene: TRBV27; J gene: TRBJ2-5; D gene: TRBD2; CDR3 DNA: TGTGCCAGCAGCTTAGGCGGGAGGCAAGAGACCCAGTACTTC; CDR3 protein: CASSLGGRQETQYF
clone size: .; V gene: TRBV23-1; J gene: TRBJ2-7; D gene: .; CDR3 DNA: TGCGCCAGCAGGACAGGCTCCTACGAGCAGTACTTC; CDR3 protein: CASRTGSYEQYF
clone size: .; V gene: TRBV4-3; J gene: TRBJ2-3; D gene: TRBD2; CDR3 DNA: TGCGCCAGCAGCCAAGATAGCGGGGGGCGACAAATGACGCAGTATTTT; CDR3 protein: CASSQDSGGRQMTQYF
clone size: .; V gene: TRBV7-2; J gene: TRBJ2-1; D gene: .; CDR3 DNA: TGTGCCAGCAGCTCCCTCCCGGGATCCTACAATGAGCAGTTCTTC; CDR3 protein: CASSSLPGSYNEQFF